This T cell receptor (beta chain) emerged from a study of CD8 T cells in Susac syndrome. Notes on the study in general: The number of individuals included in the study's TCR sequencing and HLA analysis was acknowledged as relatively small.

V was clipped by 7 bases and J by 5 bases, with 12 bases between them. Per the germline V gene, CDR1 is SQVTM and CDR2 is ANQGSEA. The CDR3 has 12 residues. In regard to this clonotype: What it recognizes is unknown.

Negative isolation yielded CD8+ and CD4+ T cells; FACS enriched TEMRA cells. RNA amounts of about 0.5 to 1 ug underwent reverse transcription with random hexamers. Amplification of TCR beta CDR3 across 54 Vbeta and 13 Jbeta was performed with immunoSEQ multiplex PCR. TCRdb reprocessed the immunoSEQ multiplex PCR reads with MiXCR, giving one entry per CDR3 protein. This table holds some 150,000 distinct CDR3 sequences, approximately 95% found once. The specimen sequenced was CD4+ T cells from PBMCs. The J gene is TRBJ2-1, the V gene TRBV29-1; D possibly matches TRBD1 or TRBD2 (6 bases each). The sequence came from a human donor with Susac syndrome. CDR3 sequence reads: CSARDNHNEQFF. The CDR3 DNA reads TGCAGCGCGCGGGACAACCACAATGAGCAGTTCTTC.